This T cell receptor (beta chain) was identified during a study of OX40 agonist ivuxolimab in advanced cancers. Study overall: The group had a mean age of around 64 years, ranged from roughly 20 to 80, and was around 86% male. Study-level results: Clonal expansion by week 6 occurred in CD4+ and CD8+ blood T cells (at 0.1 to 3.0 mg/kg).

Concerning this clone itself: No antigen is known for it.

TCRdb's table, derived via immunoSEQ multiplex PCR, lists solely in-frame clones and lacks some. The table includes almost 45,000 clones, 88% detected once. Germline CDR1 reads LNHDA; CDR2 reads SQIVND (reference sequence). The CDR3 extends over 13 amino acids. The germline V and J ends were trimmed by 4 bases and 2 bases, with 8 bases remaining between them. This TCR was recovered from an adult with an advanced solid tumor such as melanoma, head and neck, liver or kidney cancer. The V gene is TRBV19, the J gene TRBJ2-5, with no clear D. The starting material was CD4+ or CD8+ T cells sorted from blood, obtained in a trial of the OX40 agonist ivuxolimab. This CDR3 reads CASSSSEQETQYF. CDR3 DNA: TGTGCCAGTAGTAGCAGTGAACAAGAGACCCAGTACTTC.